These 5 T cell receptor beta chains came from one sample sequenced in a study of blood T cell repertoires in COVID-19. Sequenced by immunoSEQ multiplex PCR; TCRdb stores in-frame clones only, minus some. The sample includes under 200,000 clones, about nine tenths of them seen just once. Sequenced sample: peripheral blood. The origin of the receptors is a woman in her seventies with acute or convalescent COVID-19.

This clone was counted only a few times. This chain links TRBV7-9 with TRBJ1-1; 9 bases line up with TRBD1. V shed 2 bases, J shed 6 bases, and the junction held 4 bases outside the gene matches. CDR1 is SEHNR and CDR2 is FQNEAQ in the germline V gene (reference sequence). This CDR3 has 14 amino acids. This CDR3 reads CASSLYRGRSEAFF. The CDR3 coding sequence is TGTGCCAGCAGCTTATACAGGGGGCGTTCTGAAGCTTTCTTT.

This sequence joins TRBV23-1 and TRBJ1-1; D is unresolved. TRBV23-1 carries the ORF label, with uncertain function. V gave up 6 bases and J gave up 0 bases, with 11 bases separating them. CDR3 size: 14 residues. CDR3 sequence: CASSRHQLNTEAFF. CDR3 nucleotide sequence: TGCGCCAGCAGCCGACACCAACTGAACACTGAAGCTTTCTTT.

The J gene is TRBJ2-7, the V gene TRBV18, with D perhaps TRBD1 (5 bases). Deletions cut 4 bases from V and 3 bases from J, with 25 bases between. The germline V gene has CDR1 KGHSH and CDR2 LQKENI. This CDR3 region has 18 residues. The CDR3 DNA reads as TGTGCCAGCTCACGCGGACACGATCTCGGTCATGCGGTCTACGAGCAGTACTTC. It is translated as CASSRGHDLGHAVYEQYF.

The chain employs TRBV28 and TRBJ1-5; 7 positions agree with TRBD1. Germline V gene lookup returns CDR1 MDHEN and CDR2 SYDVKM. The CDR3 covers 14 residues. Trimming removed 5 bases from V and 5 bases from J; junction bases left unmatched: 6. The CDR3 loop is CASSPGGTDQPQHF. The CDR3 DNA reads as TGTGCCAGCAGTCCAGGGGGAACGGATCAGCCCCAGCATTTT.

The chain has TRBV29-1 and TRBJ2-4; D possibly corresponds to TRBD2 (5 bases). From germline, CDR1 is SQVTM and CDR2 ANQGSEA. Between the trimmed V and J ends, which lost 3 bases and 11 bases, there was a span of 11 bases. CDR3 length: 11 amino acids. The CDR3 loop reads CSVERESFQYF. In DNA, the CDR3 is TGCAGCGTTGAGAGGGAATCCTTTCAGTACTTC.